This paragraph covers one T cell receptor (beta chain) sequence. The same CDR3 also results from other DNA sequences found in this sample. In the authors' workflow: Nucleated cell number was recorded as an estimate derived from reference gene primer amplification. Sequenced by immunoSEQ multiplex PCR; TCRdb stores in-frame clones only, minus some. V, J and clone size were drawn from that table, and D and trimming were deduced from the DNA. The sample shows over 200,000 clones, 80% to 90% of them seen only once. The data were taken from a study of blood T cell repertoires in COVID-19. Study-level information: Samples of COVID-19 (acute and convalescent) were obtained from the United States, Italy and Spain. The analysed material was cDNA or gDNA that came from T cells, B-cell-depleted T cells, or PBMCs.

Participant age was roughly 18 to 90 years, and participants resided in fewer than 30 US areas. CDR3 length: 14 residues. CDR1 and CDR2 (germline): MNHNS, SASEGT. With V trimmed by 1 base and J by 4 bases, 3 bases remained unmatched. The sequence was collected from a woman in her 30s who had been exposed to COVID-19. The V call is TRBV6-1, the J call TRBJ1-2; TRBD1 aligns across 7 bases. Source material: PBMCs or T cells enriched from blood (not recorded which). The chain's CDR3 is CASSEGQGAYGYTF. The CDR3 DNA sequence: TGTGCCAGCAGTGAAGGACAGGGTGCCTATGGCTACACCTTC.